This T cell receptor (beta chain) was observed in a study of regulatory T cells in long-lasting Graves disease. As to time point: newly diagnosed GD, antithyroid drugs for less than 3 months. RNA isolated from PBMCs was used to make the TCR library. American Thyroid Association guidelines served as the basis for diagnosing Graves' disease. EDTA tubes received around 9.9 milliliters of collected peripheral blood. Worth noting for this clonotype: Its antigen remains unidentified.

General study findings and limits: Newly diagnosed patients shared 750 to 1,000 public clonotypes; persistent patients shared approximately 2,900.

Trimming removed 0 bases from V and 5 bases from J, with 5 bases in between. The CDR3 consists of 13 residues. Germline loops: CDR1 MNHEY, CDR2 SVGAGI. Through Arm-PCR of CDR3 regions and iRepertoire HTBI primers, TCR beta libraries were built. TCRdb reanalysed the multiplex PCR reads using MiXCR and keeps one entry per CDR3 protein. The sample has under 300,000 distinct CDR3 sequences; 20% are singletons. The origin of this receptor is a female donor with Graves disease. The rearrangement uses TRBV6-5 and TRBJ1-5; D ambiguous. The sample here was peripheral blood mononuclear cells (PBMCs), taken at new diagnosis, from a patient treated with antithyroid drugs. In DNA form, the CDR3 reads TGTGCCAGCAGTTACTCGGCAGATCAGCCCCAGCATTTT. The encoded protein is CASSYSADQPQHF.